The sequence of this T cell receptor (beta chain) was determined in a study of a mutant IDH1 vaccine in newly diagnosed glioma. Study summary: Vaccine administration was initiated 4-6 weeks following radiotherapy alone, or with temozolomide cycles. It was radiotherapy, temozolomide, or both that patients received previously, with most receiving both.

The CDR3 is 15 amino acids. CDR1 is SGHRS and CDR2 is YFSETQ in the germline V gene. V dropped 7 bases and J dropped 0 bases, with 15 bases sitting between them. Assay: immunoSEQ multiplex PCR; the TCRdb copy retains only in-frame clones and omits some. This repertoire shows roughly 72,000 clones, about 91% found once; its top ten account for roughly 0.6%. This clone was detected only once. Antigen specificity is unknown. Study results and limitations: Pseudoprogression seemingly bore no relation to changes in top peripheral T cell clonotypes.

Indicated time point: week 5, during vaccination. Doses consisted of 300 ug of mutant IDH1 20-mer peptide each, paired with topical imiquimod. Diagnosis in the donors showed new WHO grade 3 or 4 astrocytomas that were IDH1-mutant and ATRX-lost. The sample here was PBMCs, taken from a glioma patient whose treatment included an IDH1 peptide vaccine. The chain couples TRBV5-1 to TRBJ2-3, with D tentatively TRBD1 (6 bases). This receptor was identified in a woman between 50 and 59 years old with glioma. The CDR3, as DNA: TGCGCCAGCTACTCCGGACAGCCAAGCACAGATACGCAGTATTTT. Translation: CASYSGQPSTDTQYF.